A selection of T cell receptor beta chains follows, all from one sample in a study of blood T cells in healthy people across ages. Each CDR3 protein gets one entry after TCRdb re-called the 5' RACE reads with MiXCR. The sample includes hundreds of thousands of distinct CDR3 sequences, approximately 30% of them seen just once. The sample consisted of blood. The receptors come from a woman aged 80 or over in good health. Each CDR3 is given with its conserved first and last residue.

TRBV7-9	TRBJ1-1	CASGTTEFNTEAFF
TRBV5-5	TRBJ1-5	CASSLGQNNQPQHF
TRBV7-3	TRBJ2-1	CASSLNGGAFNEQFF
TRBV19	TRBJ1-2	CASRILRTGNPNEGYTF
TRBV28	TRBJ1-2	CASIDGTGPYGYTF
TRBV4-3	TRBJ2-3	CASSQDAGGGTDTQYF
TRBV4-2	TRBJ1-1	CASSSPGGAWTEAFF
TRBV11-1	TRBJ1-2	CASSPPGGSGYTF
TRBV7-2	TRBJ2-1	CASSLRARGGGSYNEQFF
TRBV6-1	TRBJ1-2	CASSIRGGGYTF
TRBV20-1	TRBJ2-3	CSASLRAGGLGDTQYF
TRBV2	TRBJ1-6	CASNQRQGSPLHF
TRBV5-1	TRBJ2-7	CASSLESSGRLYEQYF
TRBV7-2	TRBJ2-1	CASSLGGPVYEQFF
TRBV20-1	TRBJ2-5	CSARGPSRTSGGAVETQYF
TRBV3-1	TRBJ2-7	CASSLNTGTVNF
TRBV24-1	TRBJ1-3	CATSVWLKHRYRNTRYF
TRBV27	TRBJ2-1	CASSLLGDGEQFF
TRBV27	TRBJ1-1	CASWNRERDTEAFF
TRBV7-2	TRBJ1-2	CASSQDGGLGGYTF
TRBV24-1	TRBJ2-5	CATSVPSAGLIETQYF
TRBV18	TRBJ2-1	CASSSGQGPYNEQFF
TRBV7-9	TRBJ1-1	CASSLTPREAFF
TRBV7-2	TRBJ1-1	CASSLRAGRTEAFF
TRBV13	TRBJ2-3	CASSCWGDQLRDTQYF
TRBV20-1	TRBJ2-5	CSARGGGGPETQYF
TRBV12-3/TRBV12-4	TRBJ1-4	CASSRLGGSNEKLFF
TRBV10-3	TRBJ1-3	CAISDLLLTSGNTIYF
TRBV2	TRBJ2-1	CASKWRNEQFF
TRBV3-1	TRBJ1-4	CASSQGTNEKLFF
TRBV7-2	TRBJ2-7	CASSPAGLHSYEQYF
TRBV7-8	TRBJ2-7	CASSLASRNYEQYF
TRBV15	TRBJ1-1	CATSRDEVVTAEAFF
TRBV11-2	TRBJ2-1	CASSSWLSYNEQFF
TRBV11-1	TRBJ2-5	CASSSQGLAGQETQYF
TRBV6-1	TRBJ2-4	CASSETLGGNIQYF
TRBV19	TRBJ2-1	CASSMGLATDEQFF
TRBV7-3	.	CASSLTGGTYNEQYF
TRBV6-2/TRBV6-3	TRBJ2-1	CASSSSGIQQFF
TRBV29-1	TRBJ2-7	CSVAGQGREQYF
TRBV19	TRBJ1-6	CASSTADSPLHF
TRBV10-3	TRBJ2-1	CATVRNGGGSYNEQFF
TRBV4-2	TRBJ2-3	CASSQGRRALDTQYF
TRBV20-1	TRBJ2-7	CSARGLDYEQYF
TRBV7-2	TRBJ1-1	CASSLTAPIEAFF
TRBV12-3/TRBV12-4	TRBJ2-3	CASSLEGGVRADTQYF
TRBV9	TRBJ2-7	CASSAGQDYEQYF
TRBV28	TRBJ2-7	CASSTTGQGSYEQYF
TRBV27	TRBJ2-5	CASSLSGTSREQYF
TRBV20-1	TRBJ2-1	CSANRGTSNNEQFF
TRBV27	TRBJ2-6	CASTLSGNGWSGANVLTF
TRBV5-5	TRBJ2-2	CASSPRQGATGELFF
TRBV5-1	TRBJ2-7	CASSLAFPYEQYF
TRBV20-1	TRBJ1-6	CSASRDRASSYNSPLHF